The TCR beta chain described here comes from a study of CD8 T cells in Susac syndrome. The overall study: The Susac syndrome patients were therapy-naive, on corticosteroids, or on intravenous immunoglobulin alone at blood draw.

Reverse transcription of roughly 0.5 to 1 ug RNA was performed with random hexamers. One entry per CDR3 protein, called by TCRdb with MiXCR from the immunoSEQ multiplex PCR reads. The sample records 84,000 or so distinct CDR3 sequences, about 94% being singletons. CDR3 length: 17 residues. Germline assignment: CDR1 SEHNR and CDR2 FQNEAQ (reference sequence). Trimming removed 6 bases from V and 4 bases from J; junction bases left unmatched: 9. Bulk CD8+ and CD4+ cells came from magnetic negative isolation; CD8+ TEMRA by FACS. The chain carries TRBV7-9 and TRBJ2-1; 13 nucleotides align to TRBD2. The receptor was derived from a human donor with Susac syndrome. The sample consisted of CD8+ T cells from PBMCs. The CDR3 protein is CASRSGTSGEPYNEQFF. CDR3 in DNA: TGTGCCAGCAGATCTGGGACTAGCGGGGAGCCTTACAATGAGCAGTTCTTC. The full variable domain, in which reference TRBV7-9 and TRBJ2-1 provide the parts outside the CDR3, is DTGVSQNPRHKITKRGQNVTFRCDPISEHNRLYWYRQTLGQGPEFLTYFQNEAQLEKSRLLSDRFSAERPKGSFSTLEIQRTEQGDSAMYLCASRSGTSGEPYNEQFFGPGTRLTVL.